The present entry profiles one T cell receptor beta chain with its context. Trimming took 3 bases from V and 8 from J, leaving 20 bases between them. The CDR3 spans 16 residues. Germline V lookup: CDR1 SGHNT, CDR2 YENEEA. The sample originates from a study of OX40 agonist ivuxolimab in advanced cancers. Only in-frame clones appear in the TCRdb table, and some are missing; sequencing was by immunoSEQ multiplex PCR. The data contain about 79,000 clones, over 80% of them singletons. The TCR was taken from an adult with an advanced solid tumor such as melanoma, head and neck, liver or kidney cancer. The V gene is TRBV11-3, the J gene TRBJ2-1; D gene unclear. The sample here was CD4+ or CD8+ T cells sorted from blood, taken in a trial of the OX40 agonist ivuxolimab. The chain's CDR3 is CASSLGRVLDADEQFF. The CDR3 DNA reads as TGTGCCAGCAGCTTGGGTAGGGTCCTAGATGCTGATGAGCAGTTCTTC.